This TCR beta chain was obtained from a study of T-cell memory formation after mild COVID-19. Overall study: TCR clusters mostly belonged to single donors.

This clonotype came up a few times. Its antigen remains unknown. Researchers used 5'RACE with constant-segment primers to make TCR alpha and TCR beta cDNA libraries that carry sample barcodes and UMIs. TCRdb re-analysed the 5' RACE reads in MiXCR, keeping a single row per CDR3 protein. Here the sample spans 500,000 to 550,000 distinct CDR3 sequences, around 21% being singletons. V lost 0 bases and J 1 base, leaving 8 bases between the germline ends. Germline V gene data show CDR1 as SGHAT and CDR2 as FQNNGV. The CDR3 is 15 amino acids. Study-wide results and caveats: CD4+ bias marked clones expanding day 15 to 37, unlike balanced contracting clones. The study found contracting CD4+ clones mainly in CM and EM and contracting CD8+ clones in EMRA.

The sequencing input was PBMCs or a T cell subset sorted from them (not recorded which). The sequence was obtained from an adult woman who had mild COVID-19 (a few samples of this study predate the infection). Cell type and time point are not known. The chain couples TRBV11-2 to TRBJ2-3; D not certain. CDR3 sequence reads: CASSLDLVGTDTQYF. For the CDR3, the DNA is TGTGCCAGCAGCTTAGATCTAGTTGGCACAGATACGCAGTATTTT.